The rows below give T cell receptor beta chains drawn from one sample of a study of T cell changes during pregnancy in multiple sclerosis. Some clones are missing from TCRdb's copy, which holds only in-frame ones; the method was immunoSEQ multiplex PCR. The sample has some 51,000 clones, 94% seen once. The material was CD4+ T cells from peripheral blood mononuclear cells, obtained in the first trimester of pregnancy. These receptors originate from a female donor with multiple sclerosis, enrolled in a pregnancy study. CDR3s include the opening cysteine and the closing phenylalanine or tryptophan. Fields, in order: V gene, J gene, clone size, D gene, CDR3 DNA, CDR3 protein. The D gene is left open where the match is weak. Expanded clones are given a class, and other clones once, few, many or no size at all.

v_gene: TRBV7-2
j_gene: TRBJ1-5
abundance: few
d_gene: TRBD1
CDR3nt: TGTGCCAGCAGCTACAGGGGTGGGCAGCCCCAGCATTTT
CDR3aa: CASSYRGGQPQHF

v_gene: TRBV29-1
j_gene: TRBJ1-6
abundance: few
d_gene: .
CDR3nt: TGCAGCGTTAGTAGGGGCTATAATTCACCCCTCCACTTT
CDR3aa: CSVSRGYNSPLHF

v_gene: TRBV2
j_gene: TRBJ1-5
abundance: .
d_gene: TRBD1
CDR3nt: TGTGCCAGCAAGGGACAGGGGTCTTATCAGCCCCAGCATTTT
CDR3aa: CASKGQGSYQPQHF

v_gene: TRBV15
j_gene: TRBJ2-3
abundance: .
d_gene: TRBD2
CDR3nt: TGTGCCACCAGTAGGTCCCCTAGCGGTCGACGCACAGATACGCAGTATTTT
CDR3aa: CATSRSPSGRRTDTQYF

v_gene: TRBV5-5
j_gene: TRBJ2-4
abundance: .
d_gene: .
CDR3nt: TGTGCCAGCAGCTTGGCGTCCGTAACCCGGGTAGCCAAAAACATTCAGTACTTC
CDR3aa: CASSLASVTRVAKNIQYF

v_gene: TRBV2
j_gene: TRBJ2-3
abundance: .
d_gene: .
CDR3nt: TGTGCCAGCAGTGGGGACAACCAATATACGCAGTATTTT
CDR3aa: CASSGDNQYTQYF

v_gene: TRBV2
j_gene: TRBJ1-1
abundance: .
d_gene: .
CDR3nt: TGTGCCAGCAGCCTGGGCGACGCGCCTTTCTTT
CDR3aa: CASSLGDAPFF

v_gene: TRBV11-2
j_gene: TRBJ2-2
abundance: .
d_gene: TRBD2
CDR3nt: TGTGCCAGCAGAAACTTAGCGGGGGGTCGTCAAACCGGGGAGCTGTTTTTT
CDR3aa: CASRNLAGGRQTGELFF

v_gene: TRBV7-9
j_gene: TRBJ1-5
abundance: .
d_gene: .
CDR3nt: TGTGCCAGCACAGAGTCGGGGGGTGGGAGCAATCAGCCCCAGCATTTT
CDR3aa: CASTESGGGSNQPQHF

v_gene: TRBV6-1
j_gene: TRBJ2-1
abundance: .
d_gene: .
CDR3nt: TGTGCCAGCAGTGTTATAGCGGTCGACAATGAGCAGTTCTTC
CDR3aa: CASSVIAVDNEQFF

v_gene: TRBV25-1
j_gene: TRBJ2-7
abundance: .
d_gene: TRBD1
CDR3nt: TGTGCCAGCAGTGAATTGAGAGGACAGGGTACCGACGAGCAGTACTTC
CDR3aa: CASSELRGQGTDEQYF

v_gene: TRBV20-1
j_gene: TRBJ2-7
abundance: .
d_gene: .
CDR3nt: TGCAGTGCTAGAGCCGGAGGCGAGCAGTACTTC
CDR3aa: CSARAGGEQYF

v_gene: TRBV19
j_gene: TRBJ1-1
abundance: .
d_gene: .
CDR3nt: TGTGCCAGTAGACCTCCAGGGGCCAACACTGAAGCTTTCTTT
CDR3aa: CASRPPGANTEAFF

v_gene: TRBV5-1
j_gene: TRBJ2-2
abundance: once
d_gene: TRBD1
CDR3nt: TGCGCCAGCACCCGGGACAGTTGGGGAACCGGGGAGCTGTTTTTT
CDR3aa: CASTRDSWGTGELFF

v_gene: TRBV30
j_gene: TRBJ1-2
abundance: .
d_gene: TRBD1
CDR3nt: TGTGCCTGGAGTTGGACAGGGGGTCTTGGCTACACCTTC
CDR3aa: CAWSWTGGLGYTF

v_gene: TRBV18
j_gene: TRBJ1-2
abundance: .
d_gene: TRBD1
CDR3nt: TGTGCCAGCTCACCAACCGGGACAGGGGACGGCTACACCTTC
CDR3aa: CASSPTGTGDGYTF

v_gene: TRBV5-6
j_gene: TRBJ1-3
abundance: .
d_gene: .
CDR3nt: TGTGCCAGCAGCCCAACCCGACAGTGGAGTTCTGGAAACACCATATATTTT
CDR3aa: CASSPTRQWSSGNTIYF

v_gene: TRBV5-1
j_gene: TRBJ2-1
abundance: .
d_gene: .
CDR3nt: TGCGCCAGCAAGTTGCGGGGCGCCAGCTCCTACAATGAGCAGTTCTTC
CDR3aa: CASKLRGASSYNEQFF